Following are 30 T cell receptor beta chains from one sample sequenced in a study of CD4 T cells in relation to SARS-CoV-2 and coronaviruses. Clones were sequenced by immunoSEQ multiplex PCR, and TCRdb holds only the in-frame ones, with some missing. This table has around 54,000 clones, 92% appearing once. Material for sequencing was naive CD4+ T cells from PBMCs. The subset is: naive CD4+ T cells isolated by negative enrichment. The receptors originated from an adult with COVID-19.

The chain employs TRBV28 and TRBJ2-1; D gene unclear. Between the trimmed V and J ends, which lost 6 bases and 4 bases, there was a span of 16 bases. Germline-derived CDR1 and CDR2 are MDHEN and SYDVKM. The CDR3 is made up of 15 amino acids. The CDR3 nucleotides are TGTGCCAGCAGGTCGCCCGGAACGGAGTACAATGAGCAGTTCTTC. Translated: CASRSPGTEYNEQFF.

The V call is TRBV19, the J call TRBJ1-5; D uncertain. V was clipped by 5 bases and J by 3 bases, with 14 bases between them. Germline CDR1 LNHDA, CDR2 SQIVND (reference sequence). The length of the CDR3 is 15 residues. The CDR3 region is CASSAFRVYNQPQHF. CDR3 DNA: TGTGCCAGTAGTGCTTTTAGGGTGTACAATCAGCCCCAGCATTTT.

J is TRBJ2-3 and V is TRBV5-6; 8 bases are a match to TRBD2. CDR1 and CDR2 (germline): SGHDT, YYEEEE. The V segment lost 3 bases and the J segment 4 bases; nucleotides outside the gene matches: 13. This CDR3 has 17 residues. CDR3 in DNA: TGTGCCAGCAGCTCAAGCCTCAGGAGCGGGAGAGCAGATACGCAGTATTTT. It codes for CASSSSLRSGRADTQYF. The full variable domain, rest sourced from reference TRBV5-6 and TRBJ2-3, is DAGVTQSPTHLIKTRGQQVTLRCSPKSGHDTVSWYQQALGQGPQFIFQYYEEEERQRGNFPDRFSGHQFPNYSSELNVNALLLGDSALYLCASSSSLRSGRADTQYFGPGTRLTVL.

Here the CDR3 reads CASSQIISGGTTEETQYF. As DNA, the CDR3 is TGTGCCAGCAGCCAAATTATTTCAGGTGGGACTACAGAAGAGACCCAGTACTTC. The rearrangement joins TRBV3-1 (or the pseudogene TRBV3-2) to TRBJ2-5; TRBD2 matches 7 bases. Germline V gene data show CDR1 as LGHDT and CDR2 as YNNKEL (reference sequence). V lost 2 bases and J lost 3; bases outside the gene matches: 15. The CDR3 length is 18 residues.

The chain links TRBV6-5 to TRBJ2-1; D remains ambiguous. The CDR3 covers 14 residues. The V and J ends lost 2 bases and 10 bases respectively, with 15 bases between them. From germline, CDR1 is MNHEY and CDR2 SVGAGI. CDR3 in DNA: TGTGCCAGCAGTTACAAACGATCGAGGACGGAGCAGTTCTTC. It yields the protein CASSYKRSRTEQFF.

The chain joins TRBV27 to TRBJ1-5; 7 positions match TRBD1. The CDR3 runs to 15 residues. The V segment lost 3 bases and the J segment 0 bases; nucleotides outside the gene matches: 2. Germline V CDR1 and CDR2: MNHEY, SMNVEV (reference sequence). The CDR3 coding sequence is TGTGCCAGCAGTTTGACAGGGCATAGCAATCAGCCCCAGCATTTT. Its protein product is CASSLTGHSNQPQHF.

In nucleotides, the CDR3 is TGTGCCAGCAGTTACCCGAGTTACACTGAAGCTTTCTTT. This sequence encodes CASSYPSYTEAFF. The genes are TRBV28 and TRBJ1-1; D is unresolved. From germline, CDR1 is MDHEN and CDR2 SYDVKM. This CDR3 has 13 amino acids. Trimming stripped 4 bases from V and 3 bases from J, with 9 bases between.

The genes are TRBV3-1 (or the pseudogene TRBV3-2) and TRBJ1-6, with no clear D. The length of the CDR3 is 12 residues. The germline V and J ends were trimmed by 0 bases and 9 bases, with 3 bases remaining between them. Germline CDR1 reads LGHDT; CDR2 reads YNNKEL (reference sequence). CDR3 sequence (DNA): TGTGCCAGCAGCCAAGAACGTTCACCCCTCCACTTT. Amino acids: CASSQERSPLHF.

CDR3 loop: CASASGVEQYF. CDR3 nucleotide sequence: TGTGCCAGCGCCAGCGGGGTCGAGCAGTACTTC. The J gene is TRBJ2-7, the V gene TRBV6-5; 7 bases are a match to TRBD2. V was pared by 8 bases and J by 6 bases, with 4 bases of the junction left unmatched. CDR3 size: 11 residues. CDR1 and CDR2 from the germline V gene are MNHEY and SVGAGI.

V usage is TRBV10-3 and J usage is TRBJ2-7; D is undetermined. The CDR3 runs 15 residues. V was cut by 0 bases and J by 6 bases, with 15 bases left in between. The germline CDR1 and CDR2 sequences are ENHRY and SYGVKD. The DNA of the CDR3 is TGTGCCATCAGTGAGTCTGGTGGGGTTCTTGGCGAGCAGTACTTC. It translates to CAISESGGVLGEQYF.

The chain recombines TRBV2 with TRBJ1-5; the D gene is possibly TRBD1 (5 bases). Trimming stripped 4 bases from V and 5 bases from J, with 12 bases between. This CDR3 spans 14 amino acids. The V gene's germline CDR1 is SNHLY and CDR2 FYNNEI. The CDR3 spells CASSGQGRYQPQHF. The CDR3 DNA reads TGTGCCAGCAGTGGCCAGGGACGCTATCAGCCCCAGCATTTT.

This chain uses TRBV5-1 with TRBJ2-3; D may be TRBD2 (5 bases). V lost 1 base and J 2 bases, leaving 8 bases between the germline ends. The CDR3 length is 14 residues. Per germline, CDR1 SGHRS and CDR2 YFSETQ. The CDR3 reads CASSLQAVTDTQYF. The DNA for the CDR3 is TGCGCCAGCAGCTTGCAAGCGGTCACAGATACGCAGTATTTT.

CDR3 protein: CASRGRKTGEETQYF. The CDR3 DNA follows: TGTGCCAGCAGGGGGCGAAAGACAGGGGAAGAGACCCAGTACTTC. This rearrangement joins TRBV6-5 to TRBJ2-5; 8 bases map to TRBD1. This CDR3 comprises 15 residues. V lost 6 bases, J lost 3 bases, and 9 bases stayed unmatched. Germline CDR1 MNHEY, CDR2 SVGAGI.

V gene TRBV29-1 combines with J gene TRBJ2-5; D ambiguous. This CDR3 spans 12 amino acids. V gave up 2 bases and J gave up 3 bases, with 7 bases separating them. Germline V CDR1 and CDR2: SQVTM, ANQGSEA. The CDR3 loop is CSVESAKETQYF. CDR3 coding DNA: TGCAGCGTTGAATCGGCAAAAGAGACCCAGTACTTC.

The chain carries TRBV18 and TRBJ1-6; 8 positions agree with TRBD1. The V segment lost 2 bases and the J segment 7 bases; nucleotides outside the gene matches: 10. The CDR3 is made up of 17 amino acids. CDR1 KGHSH and CDR2 LQKENI come from the germline V gene. This CDR3 reads CASSPTAGGATNSPLHF. Here the CDR3 DNA reads TGTGCCAGCTCACCAACAGCAGGGGGCGCGACCAATTCACCCCTCCACTTT.

The chain joins TRBV27 to TRBJ1-1, with a tentative D call TRBD1 (5 bases). The germline CDR1 and CDR2 sequences are MNHEY and SMNVEV (reference sequence). The germline V and J ends were trimmed by 3 bases and 0 bases, with 11 bases remaining between them. This CDR3 comprises 15 residues. Here the CDR3 reads CASSLVRQLNTEAFF. Here the CDR3 DNA reads TGTGCCAGCAGTTTGGTCCGACAGTTGAACACTGAAGCTTTCTTT.

CDR3 in DNA: TGTGCCAGCAGTGATAGAGACCCGGGCCGTTATGGCTACACCTTC. Its translation: CASSDRDPGRYGYTF. J is TRBJ1-2 and V is TRBV25-1; the D is unclear. The ends were cut back, 3 bases at V and 5 bases at J, with 16 bases in the middle. Per the germline V gene, CDR1 is MGHDK and CDR2 is SYGVNS. The CDR3 totals 15 residues.

The V call is TRBV19, the J call TRBJ2-3; TRBD1 matches 9 bases. The CDR3 contains 14 residues. The junction had 11 bases not matched to a gene; V was cut back by 5 bases and J by 11 bases. CDR1 is LNHDA and CDR2 is SQIVND in the germline V gene (reference sequence). CDR3 sequence (DNA): TGTGCCAGTAGTTCGACCGGGACAGGGTCTAAGCAGTATTTT. Protein: CASSSTGTGSKQYF.

The chain employs TRBV24-1 and TRBJ2-2, with a tentative D call TRBD1 (5 bases). The V end lost 1 base, the J end lost 0 bases, and 8 bases lay between the germline ends. This CDR3 contains 16 residues. Germline values: CDR1 KGHDR, CDR2 SFDVKD. CDR3 sequence (DNA): TGTGCCACCAGTGATTTTCCAGGGACGAACACCGGGGAGCTGTTTTTT. As protein: CATSDFPGTNTGELFF.

This clone has only one observation. The CDR3 bases are TGTGCCATCAGTTCTAGCTCCTACGAGCAGTACTTC. Its protein is CAISSSSYEQYF. The chain links TRBV10-3 to TRBJ2-7, with no clear D. Germline CDR1 ENHRY, CDR2 SYGVKD. V shed 5 bases and J shed 0 bases, with 5 bases lying between them. The CDR3 length is 12 residues.

This clone was found once. In DNA, the CDR3 is TGTGCCAGCAGTCAGCACACCGGGGAGCTGTTTTTT. As protein: CASSQHTGELFF. The V call is TRBV9, the J call TRBJ2-2, with unresolved D. Germline lookup yields CDR1 SGDLS and CDR2 YYNGEE. The CDR3 has 12 amino acids. V lost 5 bases and J lost 3, with 5 bases in between.

This clone occurred once. The chain joins TRBV6-5 to TRBJ2-2; TRBD2 might be the D (6 bases). V gave up 5 bases and J gave up 6 bases, with 16 bases separating them. CDR1 MNHEY and CDR2 SVGAGI come from the germline V gene. There are 15 residues in the CDR3. In nucleotides, the CDR3 is TGTGCCAGCAGTCGGGGCGGGATCCGATCCGGGGAGCTGTTTTTT. Translation: CASSRGGIRSGELFF.

The chain recombines TRBV19 with TRBJ2-5; 9 nucleotides line up with TRBD1. This CDR3 has 18 amino acids. With V trimmed by 3 bases and J by 2 bases, 13 bases remained unmatched. Germline lookup yields CDR1 LNHDA and CDR2 SQIVND (reference sequence). CDR3 protein: CASSIRRPGQGLQETQYF. CDR3 coding DNA: TGTGCCAGTAGTATCAGGCGACCGGGACAGGGACTACAAGAGACCCAGTACTTC.

The rearrangement links TRBV14 to TRBJ2-3; no firm D call. V lost 0 bases and J lost 0, with 13 bases in between. The CDR3 consists of 17 residues. Looked up from germline, CDR1 is SGHDN and CDR2 is FVKESK. The CDR3 bases are TGTGCCAGCAGCCAAGATGTACGGCGAGCAAGCACAGATACGCAGTATTTT. Its protein is CASSQDVRRASTDTQYF.

The chain is built from TRBV6-5 and TRBJ2-6, with D hard to call. The V end lost 8 bases, the J end lost 4 bases, and 9 bases lay between the germline ends. Germline V gene sequence: CDR1 MNHEY, CDR2 SVGAGI. This CDR3 is built from 13 residues. The CDR3 DNA is TGTGCCAGCGGATTTGTCGGGGCCAACGTCCTGACTTTC. Protein: CASGFVGANVLTF.

CDR3 DNA sequence: TGTGCCAGCAGTTACTCGGGGGGAATTGGCACCGGGGAGCTGTTTTTT. It codes for CASSYSGGIGTGELFF. The J gene is TRBJ2-2, the V gene TRBV6-5, with D possibly matching TRBD2 (6 bases). Germline V gene sequence: CDR1 MNHEY, CDR2 SVGAGI. CDR3 length equals 16 residues. V lost 0 bases, J lost 4 bases, and 12 bases lay in between.

The chain recombines TRBV18 with TRBJ1-3; perhaps TRBD1 as D (6 bases). Germline V CDR1 and CDR2: KGHSH, LQKENI. CDR3 length equals 16 residues. V shed 3 bases and J shed 2 bases, with 14 bases lying between them. CDR3 residues: CASSPRAGETGNTIYF. CDR3 coding DNA: TGTGCCAGCTCACCCAGGGCAGGGGAGACTGGAAACACCATATATTTT.

This chain connects TRBV11-2 to TRBJ2-1; 13 bases align to TRBD2. The V and J ends lost 6 bases and 1 base, in that order; junction bases with no gene match: 9. This CDR3 region has 18 residues. Germline CDR1 is SGHAT and CDR2 is FQNNGV. The CDR3 is CASRGVLAGGNSYNEQFF. CDR3 coding DNA: TGTGCCAGCAGGGGGGTACTAGCGGGAGGGAATTCCTACAATGAGCAGTTCTTC.

The chain links TRBV5-1 to TRBJ2-2, with D possibly matching TRBD1 (5 bases). This CDR3 region has 14 residues. Germline assignment: CDR1 SGHRS and CDR2 YFSETQ. The V end lost 4 bases, the J end lost 1 base, and 8 bases lay between the germline ends. The CDR3 sequence is CASSPGQNTGELFF. The CDR3, as DNA: TGCGCCAGCAGCCCAGGACAGAACACCGGGGAGCTGTTTTTT.

The rearrangement joins TRBV19 to TRBJ1-4; TRBD1 agrees at 7 bases. The ends lost 11 bases at V and 4 bases at J; junction bases unmatched: 7. Per germline, CDR1 LNHDA and CDR2 SQIVND (reference sequence). The CDR3 runs 13 residues. DNA for the CDR3: TGTGCCTCCCGGACAGGACTTAATGAAAAACTGTTTTTT. This sequence encodes CASRTGLNEKLFF.